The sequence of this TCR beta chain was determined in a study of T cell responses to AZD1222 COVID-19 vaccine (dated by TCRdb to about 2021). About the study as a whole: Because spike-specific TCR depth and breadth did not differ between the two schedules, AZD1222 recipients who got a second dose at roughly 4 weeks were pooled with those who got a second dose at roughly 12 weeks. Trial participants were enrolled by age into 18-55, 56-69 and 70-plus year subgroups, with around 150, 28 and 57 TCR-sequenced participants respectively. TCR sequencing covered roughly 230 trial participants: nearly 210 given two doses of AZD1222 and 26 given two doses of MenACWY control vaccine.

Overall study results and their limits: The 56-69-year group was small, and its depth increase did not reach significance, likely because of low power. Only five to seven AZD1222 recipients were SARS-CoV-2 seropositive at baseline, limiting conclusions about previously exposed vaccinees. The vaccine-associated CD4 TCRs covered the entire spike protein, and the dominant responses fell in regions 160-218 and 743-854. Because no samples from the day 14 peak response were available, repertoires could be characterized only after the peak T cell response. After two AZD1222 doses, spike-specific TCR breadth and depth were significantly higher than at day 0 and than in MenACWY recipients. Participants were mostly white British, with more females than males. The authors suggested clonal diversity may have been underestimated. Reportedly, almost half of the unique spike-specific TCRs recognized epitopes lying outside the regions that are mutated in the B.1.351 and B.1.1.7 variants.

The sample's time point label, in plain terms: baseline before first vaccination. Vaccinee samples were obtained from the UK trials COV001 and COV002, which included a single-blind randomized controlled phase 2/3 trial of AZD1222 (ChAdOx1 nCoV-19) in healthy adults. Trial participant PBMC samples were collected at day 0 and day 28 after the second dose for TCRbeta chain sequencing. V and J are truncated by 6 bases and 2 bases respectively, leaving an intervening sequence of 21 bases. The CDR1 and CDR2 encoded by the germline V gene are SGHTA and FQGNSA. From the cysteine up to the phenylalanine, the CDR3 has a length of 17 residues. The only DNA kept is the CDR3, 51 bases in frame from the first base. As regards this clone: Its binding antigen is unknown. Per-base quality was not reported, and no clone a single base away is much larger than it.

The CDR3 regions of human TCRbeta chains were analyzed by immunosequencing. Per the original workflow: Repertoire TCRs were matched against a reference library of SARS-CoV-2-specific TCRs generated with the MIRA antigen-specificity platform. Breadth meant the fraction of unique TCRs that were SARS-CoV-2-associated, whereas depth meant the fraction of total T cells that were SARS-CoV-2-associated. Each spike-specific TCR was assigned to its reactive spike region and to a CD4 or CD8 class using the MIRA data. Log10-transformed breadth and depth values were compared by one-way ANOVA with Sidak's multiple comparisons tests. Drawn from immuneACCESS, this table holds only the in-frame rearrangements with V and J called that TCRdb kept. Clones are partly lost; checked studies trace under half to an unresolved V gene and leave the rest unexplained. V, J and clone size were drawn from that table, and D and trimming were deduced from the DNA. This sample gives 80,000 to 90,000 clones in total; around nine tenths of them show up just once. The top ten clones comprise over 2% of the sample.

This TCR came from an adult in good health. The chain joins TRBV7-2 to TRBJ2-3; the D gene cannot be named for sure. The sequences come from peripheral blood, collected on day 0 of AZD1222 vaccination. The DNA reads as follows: TGTGCCAGCAGTCCTGGGGTCGGCCGAACAAACACAGATACGCAGTATTTT. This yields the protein CASSPGVGRTNTDTQYF.